A selection of T cell receptor beta chains follows, all from one sample in a study of blood T cell repertoires in COVID-19. Data came from immunoSEQ multiplex PCR; TCRdb stores just in-frame clones and leaves some out. Among roughly 150,000 clones, around four fifths were seen once, and the ten largest hold roughly 7%. Sequencing was carried out using PBMCs or T cells enriched from blood (not recorded which). Source of these receptors: a man aged 45-65 years who had recovered from COVID-19. Both conserved end residues are part of each CDR3. The order of the fields is clone size, V gene, D gene, J gene, CDR3 DNA, CDR3 protein. A D gene is named only where the DNA matches it firmly. Part of the rows lack a size; the others show once, few, many or a class for expanded clones.

clone_size: once
v_call: TRBV5-1
d_call: TRBD2
j_call: TRBJ2-2
cdr3_nt: TGCGCCAGCAGCCCAGGTGCGGGGGTTGCTTTAACCGGGGAGCTGTTTTTT
cdr3_aa: CASSPGAGVALTGELFF

clone_size: -
v_call: TRBV13
d_call: TRBD1
j_call: TRBJ2-7
cdr3_nt: TGTGCCAGCAGCATAAGGACAGGGCTAACCTACGAGCAGTACTTC
cdr3_aa: CASSIRTGLTYEQYF

clone_size: -
v_call: TRBV3-1/TRBV3-2
d_call: -
j_call: TRBJ1-3
cdr3_nt: TGTGCCAGCAGCCAATACCAGGCCCTCTCTGGAAACACCATATATTTT
cdr3_aa: CASSQYQALSGNTIYF

clone_size: once
v_call: TRBV11-3
d_call: TRBD1
j_call: TRBJ1-1
cdr3_nt: TGTGCCAGCAGCCCTCAACCGGGACAGTCGAGGAACACTGAAGCTTTCTTT
cdr3_aa: CASSPQPGQSRNTEAFF

clone_size: -
v_call: TRBV4-2
d_call: TRBD1
j_call: TRBJ2-2
cdr3_nt: TGTGCCAGCGGGGGACAGGGACTGAACACCGGGGAGCTGTTTTTT
cdr3_aa: CASGGQGLNTGELFF

clone_size: -
v_call: TRBV18
d_call: TRBD2
j_call: TRBJ2-1
cdr3_nt: TGTGCCAGCTCATCCGGACTAGCCGGGAATGAGCAGTTCTTC
cdr3_aa: CASSSGLAGNEQFF

clone_size: -
v_call: TRBV14
d_call: -
j_call: TRBJ2-7
cdr3_nt: TGTGCCAGCAGCCAAGGACACATTGAGCAGTACTTC
cdr3_aa: CASSQGHIEQYF

clone_size: -
v_call: TRBV2
d_call: TRBD1
j_call: TRBJ2-2
cdr3_nt: TGTGCCAGCACGGGACAGGGTCGTACCGGGGAGCTGTTTTTT
cdr3_aa: CASTGQGRTGELFF

clone_size: -
v_call: TRBV5-1
d_call: -
j_call: TRBJ2-1
cdr3_nt: TGCGCCAGCAGCTTGGCACAGGGTGCCTACAATGAGCAGTTCTTC
cdr3_aa: CASSLAQGAYNEQFF

clone_size: -
v_call: TRBV19
d_call: -
j_call: TRBJ1-2
cdr3_nt: TGTGCCAGTAGTATAGTAGAAGGCGGTGGCTACACCTTC
cdr3_aa: CASSIVEGGGYTF

clone_size: -
v_call: TRBV13
d_call: TRBD1
j_call: TRBJ1-5
cdr3_nt: TGTGCCAGCAGCTTAGGCCTTCAACAGGGGAAACAGCCCCAGCATTTT
cdr3_aa: CASSLGLQQGKQPQHF

clone_size: -
v_call: TRBV18
d_call: TRBD1
j_call: TRBJ2-7
cdr3_nt: TGTGCCAGCTCACTTGACAGGGTCTCCTACGAGCAGTACTTC
cdr3_aa: CASSLDRVSYEQYF

clone_size: once
v_call: TRBV12-3/TRBV12-4
d_call: -
j_call: TRBJ2-5
cdr3_nt: TGTGCCAGCAGCTCGAGCCCCTCGACCCAGTACTTC
cdr3_aa: CASSSSPSTQYF

clone_size: -
v_call: TRBV5-6
d_call: -
j_call: TRBJ2-5
cdr3_nt: TGTGCCAGCAGCTTGTTCAATCGAGGGAATGTGGAGACCCAGTACTTC
cdr3_aa: CASSLFNRGNVETQYF

clone_size: -
v_call: TRBV3-1/TRBV3-2
d_call: -
j_call: TRBJ1-2
cdr3_nt: TGTGCCAGCAGCCAAGATTTGGGGGGTCCTCCATATGGCTACACCTTC
cdr3_aa: CASSQDLGGPPYGYTF

clone_size: -
v_call: TRBV11-1
d_call: -
j_call: TRBJ1-2
cdr3_nt: TGTGCCAGCAGCTTGAGCGCCGGTTCTAACTATGGCTACACCTTC
cdr3_aa: CASSLSAGSNYGYTF

clone_size: -
v_call: TRBV7-3
d_call: -
j_call: TRBJ1-3
cdr3_nt: TGTGCCAGCAGTTCCGTGGGGGGCTCTGGAAACACCATATATTTT
cdr3_aa: CASSSVGGSGNTIYF

clone_size: once
v_call: TRBV5-5
d_call: TRBD1
j_call: TRBJ1-2
cdr3_nt: TGTGCCAGCAGCTTGGCGGGCAGGGGGTATGGCTACACCTTC
cdr3_aa: CASSLAGRGYGYTF

clone_size: once
v_call: TRBV9
d_call: TRBD1
j_call: TRBJ2-7
cdr3_nt: TGTGCCAGCAGCCCGCAGGGGGAACCCTACGAGCAGTACTTC
cdr3_aa: CASSPQGEPYEQYF

clone_size: -
v_call: TRBV3-1/TRBV3-2
d_call: -
j_call: TRBJ1-1
cdr3_nt: TGTGCCAGCAGCTTCCGACAGGACCCCATGAACACTGAAGCTTTCTTT
cdr3_aa: CASSFRQDPMNTEAFF

clone_size: -
v_call: TRBV27
d_call: -
j_call: TRBJ1-5
cdr3_nt: TGTGCCAGCAGTACACAGGGCCCGGGGAATCAGCCCCAGCATTTT
cdr3_aa: CASSTQGPGNQPQHF

clone_size: few
v_call: TRBV28
d_call: -
j_call: TRBJ1-5
cdr3_nt: TGTGCCAGCAGTCGGTCGGCCTGGGAGGGTCAGCCCCAGCATTTT
cdr3_aa: CASSRSAWEGQPQHF

clone_size: -
v_call: TRBV9
d_call: TRBD2
j_call: TRBJ2-2
cdr3_nt: TGTGCCAGCAGCGTAGGAGGACTAGCTAGGGGGACCGGGGAGCTGTTTTTT
cdr3_aa: CASSVGGLARGTGELFF

clone_size: -
v_call: TRBV27
d_call: TRBD1
j_call: TRBJ2-5
cdr3_nt: TGTGCCAGCAGTTTCTTATCGACGGGACAGCAAGAGACCCAGTACTTC
cdr3_aa: CASSFLSTGQQETQYF

clone_size: -
v_call: TRBV9
d_call: TRBD1
j_call: TRBJ1-5
cdr3_nt: TGTGCCAGCAGCATGGGACAGGGAAGCAATCAGCCCCAGCATTTT
cdr3_aa: CASSMGQGSNQPQHF

clone_size: -
v_call: TRBV6-1
d_call: TRBD2
j_call: TRBJ2-5
cdr3_nt: TGTGCCAGCAGTGAGACTAGCGGGGGGGTGGAGACCCAGTACTTC
cdr3_aa: CASSETSGGVETQYF

clone_size: few
v_call: TRBV9
d_call: TRBD1
j_call: TRBJ1-2
cdr3_nt: TGTGCCAGCAGCCCGTCACGCGGACAGGGGGTAGATGGCTACACCTTC
cdr3_aa: CASSPSRGQGVDGYTF

clone_size: -
v_call: TRBV5-1
d_call: -
j_call: TRBJ1-2
cdr3_nt: TGCGCCAGCAGCCCAAGCGGACAGAACTATGGCTACACCTTC
cdr3_aa: CASSPSGQNYGYTF

clone_size: once
v_call: TRBV30
d_call: -
j_call: TRBJ1-6
cdr3_nt: TGTGCCTGGCGGACGGGGAGCTCCTATAATTCACCCCTCCACTTT
cdr3_aa: CAWRTGSSYNSPLHF

clone_size: -
v_call: TRBV20-1
d_call: -
j_call: TRBJ1-3
cdr3_nt: TGCAAGCCGCGCTCTGGAAACACCATATATTTT
cdr3_aa: CKPRSGNTIYF

clone_size: once
v_call: TRBV7-9
d_call: TRBD1
j_call: TRBJ2-2
cdr3_nt: TGTGCCAGCAGCACAAAGACAGGGCTCCGAACCGGGGAGCTGTTTTTT
cdr3_aa: CASSTKTGLRTGELFF

clone_size: -
v_call: TRBV6-1
d_call: TRBD1
j_call: TRBJ2-3
cdr3_nt: TGTGCCAGCAGTGAACGAGGGACAGGGAGCCCAGATACGCAGTATTTT
cdr3_aa: CASSERGTGSPDTQYF

clone_size: -
v_call: TRBV27
d_call: TRBD1
j_call: TRBJ1-2
cdr3_nt: TGTGCCAGCAGTTTACGGGGGACAGGGAACCCGGTTGGCTACACCTTC
cdr3_aa: CASSLRGTGNPVGYTF

clone_size: -
v_call: TRBV21-1
d_call: -
j_call: TRBJ2-3
cdr3_nt: TGTGCCAGCAGCCCTCAGGGGGAGCGGGGGGCTAACACAGATACGCAGTATTTT
cdr3_aa: CASSPQGERGANTDTQYF

clone_size: -
v_call: TRBV7-8
d_call: -
j_call: TRBJ2-7
cdr3_nt: TGTGCCAGCAGCTCCTCTTTCTACGAGCAGTACTTC
cdr3_aa: CASSSSFYEQYF

clone_size: few
v_call: TRBV12-5
d_call: -
j_call: TRBJ2-7
cdr3_nt: TGTGCTAGTGGGGGCAGGGTTGGCGAGCAGTACTTC
cdr3_aa: CASGGRVGEQYF

clone_size: once
v_call: TRBV11-2
d_call: TRBD2
j_call: TRBJ2-7
cdr3_nt: TGTGCCAGCAGACACCTTAGCGGGCGCCTTAACGAGCAGTACTTC
cdr3_aa: CASRHLSGRLNEQYF

clone_size: -
v_call: TRBV5-1
d_call: TRBD1
j_call: TRBJ1-4
cdr3_nt: TGCGCCAGCAGCCGGACAGGGCGAGGCACTAATGAAAAACTGTTTTTT
cdr3_aa: CASSRTGRGTNEKLFF

clone_size: -
v_call: TRBV7-2
d_call: -
j_call: TRBJ1-1
cdr3_nt: TGTGCCAGCAGCTTAGTAGACAGGAACACTGAAGCTTTCTTT
cdr3_aa: CASSLVDRNTEAFF

clone_size: -
v_call: TRBV19
d_call: -
j_call: TRBJ1-5
cdr3_nt: TGTGCCAGTAGTATCCAACAGGGAAAGGGGAAGCAGCCCCAGCATTTT
cdr3_aa: CASSIQQGKGKQPQHF

clone_size: -
v_call: TRBV5-1
d_call: TRBD1
j_call: TRBJ1-5
cdr3_nt: TGCGCCAGCAGCTTGGGGACAGGGGCAAATCAGCCCCAGCATTTT
cdr3_aa: CASSLGTGANQPQHF

clone_size: -
v_call: TRBV27
d_call: TRBD1
j_call: TRBJ1-1
cdr3_nt: TGTGCCAGCACCTCTCCAGGGGGCACTGAAGCTTTCTTT
cdr3_aa: CASTSPGGTEAFF

clone_size: -
v_call: TRBV4-1
d_call: TRBD1
j_call: TRBJ2-2
cdr3_nt: TGCGCCAGCAGTCGACAGGGTGACACCGGGGAGCTGTTTTTT
cdr3_aa: CASSRQGDTGELFF

clone_size: -
v_call: TRBV3-1/TRBV3-2
d_call: -
j_call: TRBJ1-4
cdr3_nt: TGTGCCAGCAGCAGGACTGCGTATGCAACTAATGAAAAACTGTTTTTT
cdr3_aa: CASSRTAYATNEKLFF

clone_size: -
v_call: TRBV5-1
d_call: -
j_call: TRBJ2-3
cdr3_nt: TGCGCCAGCAGCTTGAACGCTGGCAGCACAGATACGCAGTATTTT
cdr3_aa: CASSLNAGSTDTQYF

clone_size: -
v_call: TRBV19
d_call: TRBD1
j_call: TRBJ1-5
cdr3_nt: TGTGCCAGTGACGCGGGACAGGGCAATCAGCCCCAGCATTTT
cdr3_aa: CASDAGQGNQPQHF

clone_size: -
v_call: TRBV5-5
d_call: TRBD1
j_call: TRBJ1-1
cdr3_nt: TGTGCCAGCAGCCCGCCGGGACAGGGGGCGAGGACTGAAGCTTTCTTT
cdr3_aa: CASSPPGQGARTEAFF

clone_size: -
v_call: TRBV6-1
d_call: TRBD2
j_call: TRBJ2-3
cdr3_nt: TGTGCCAGCAGTGAAGTAGCGGGGGGCACAGATACGCAGTATTTT
cdr3_aa: CASSEVAGGTDTQYF